A selection of T cell receptor beta chains follows, all from one sample in a study of response to subunit inactivated influenza vaccine. Each CDR3 protein gets one entry after TCRdb re-called the RT-PCR reads with MiXCR. Here the sample spans around 500,000 distinct CDR3 sequences, approximately 11% being singletons. The sequencing used PBMCs from blood, collected 45 days after vaccination. These receptor sequences come from a man over 45 who received an inactivated influenza vaccine. Each CDR3 is given without its conserved first and last residue. Each record gives: V gene, J gene, CDR3 length, CDR3 protein.

TRBV7-2	TRBJ2-5	11	ASSISVQETQY
TRBV5-6	TRBJ1-1	13	ASRRTGGSGTEAF
TRBV7-9	TRBJ1-2	13	ASSPQTDTNYGYT
TRBV7-6	TRBJ1-4	12	ASSLTRANEKLF
TRBV12-3/TRBV12-4	TRBJ2-1	9	ASRHYNEQF
TRBV12-3/TRBV12-4	TRBJ2-7	12	ASSLERGGGEQY
TRBV6-6	TRBJ2-3	10	ASNRGQSTQY
TRBV10-3	TRBJ1-4	14	AISFDRQGGDEKLF
TRBV20-1	TRBJ2-5	12	SAGGGGAEETQY
TRBV10-2	TRBJ2-6	14	ASSRDGPNRANVLT
TRBV11-1	TRBJ2-3	13	ASSTKTGTTDTQY
TRBV4-3	TRBJ1-6	15	ASSPLDKSSYNSPLH
TRBV4-2	TRBJ2-5	11	ASSQRREETQY
TRBV15	TRBJ2-1	12	ATKRGGRRNEQF
TRBV6-5	TRBJ1-5	15	ASSYSQRGEGNQPQH
TRBV7-2	TRBJ2-1	12	ASSFGTSGIKQF
TRBV6-1	TRBJ2-1	11	ASSVTGLGEQF
TRBV3-1	TRBJ2-3	12	ASSGAGGTDTQY
TRBV28	TRBJ2-1	12	ASMRGSSYNEQF
TRBV20-1	TRBJ2-7	11	SAGRTLRGEQY
TRBV18	TRBJ1-1	11	ASSPKIGGEAF
TRBV20-1	TRBJ2-7	11	SANSGTSSEQY
TRBV18	TRBJ2-7	16	ASSPPGTSGASSYEQY
TRBV5-1	TRBJ2-7	13	ASSSSGTWTYEQY
TRBV6-2/TRBV6-3	TRBJ2-5	13	ASSYVGAGGETQY
TRBV5-1	TRBJ2-1	14	ASSSFPSGGINEQF
TRBV9	TRBJ1-2	13	ASSAQGAQGYGYT
TRBV5-1	TRBJ1-6	11	ASSETGTSPLH
TRBV28	TRBJ2-5	13	ASSGYRGRKETQY
TRBV6-5	TRBJ1-1	12	ASSYSGQGTEAF
TRBV7-9	TRBJ2-7	13	ASSFVAGVTYEQY
TRBV11-2	TRBJ2-2	15	ASSLETSGRIFGELF
TRBV4-2	TRBJ2-1	10	ASSQDGAEQF
TRBV18	TRBJ2-3	14	ASSPLAHAPTDTQY
TRBV7-9	TRBJ1-2	11	ASSLAGRDGYT
TRBV7-8	TRBJ2-7	12	ASTLQGISHEQY
TRBV20-1	TRBJ2-7	11	SARVRVTYEQY
TRBV20-1	TRBJ2-5	14	SASGDRGRGRETQY
TRBV29-1	TRBJ2-3	14	SVGGLAGGRTDTQY
TRBV2	TRBJ1-1	11	ASNGQPNTEAF
TRBV7-2	TRBJ1-4	12	ASSPSATNEKLF
TRBV20-1	TRBJ2-6	15	SARRTGMITGAYVLT
TRBV4-2	TRBJ2-3	11	ASSPYHTDTQY
TRBV12-3/TRBV12-4	TRBJ2-1	12	ASGLAGVRLEQF
TRBV6-1	TRBJ2-3	14	ASSDPGTGGADTQY
TRBV11-2	TRBJ1-1	12	ASSFDRANTEAF
TRBV5-5	TRBJ2-6	13	ASSLQSSGANVLT
TRBV10-2	TRBJ2-1	13	ASRGTSGSTNEQF
TRBV4-2	TRBJ2-2	15	ASSQIRTGVNTGELF
TRBV20-1	TRBJ2-5	14	SARVAGRGSQETQY